Listed below are T cell receptor beta chains from one sample, sequenced in a study of blood T cell repertoires in COVID-19. The assay was immunoSEQ multiplex PCR, and TCRdb's table has in-frame clones only and misses some. This sample has around 450,000 clones, with 87% found just once. Sequencing used PBMCs or T cells enriched from blood (not recorded which). The receptors were sampled from a woman under 30 who had recovered from COVID-19. CDR3s include the opening cysteine and the closing phenylalanine or tryptophan. Each record gives: J gene, V gene, D gene, clone size, CDR3 protein, CDR3 DNA. The D gene is left open where the match is weak. Expanded clones get a size class; other rows say once, few or many, or leave the size out.

J: TRBJ1-1
V: TRBV28
D: -
size: -
CDR3: CASKRRDTEAFF
DNA: TGTGCCAGCAAACGAAGAGACACTGAAGCTTTCTTT

J: TRBJ2-2
V: TRBV18
D: -
size: -
CDR3: CASSPDRDMTGELFF
DNA: TGTGCCAGCTCACCAGACCGGGACATGACCGGGGAGCTGTTTTTT

J: TRBJ1-4
V: TRBV5-1
D: -
size: -
CDR3: CASSFGQNEKLFF
DNA: TGCGCCAGCAGCTTCGGTCAAAATGAAAAACTGTTTTTT

J: TRBJ2-3
V: TRBV30
D: TRBD2
size: few
CDR3: CAWSGEGLADTQYF
DNA: TGTGCCTGGAGTGGGGAGGGGCTAGCAGATACGCAGTATTTT

J: TRBJ2-5
V: TRBV5-1
D: TRBD2
size: few
CDR3: CASSLEPLAGVETQYF
DNA: TGCGCCAGCAGCTTGGAACCGCTAGCGGGGGTTGAGACCCAGTACTTC

J: TRBJ1-2
V: TRBV5-4
D: TRBD1
size: -
CDR3: CASSLLTGAAYGYTF
DNA: TGTGCCAGCAGCTTATTAACAGGGGCCGCATATGGCTACACCTTC

J: TRBJ1-5
V: TRBV19
D: -
size: few
CDR3: CASSIAVNSNQPQHF
DNA: TGTGCCAGTAGTATAGCGGTAAATAGCAATCAGCCCCAGCATTTT

J: TRBJ2-5
V: TRBV4-2
D: -
size: once
CDR3: CASSQGPSDVTQYF
DNA: TGTGCCAGCAGCCAAGGGCCTAGCGATGTGACCCAGTACTTC

J: TRBJ1-6
V: TRBV7-2
D: -
size: -
CDR3: CASSSGQGTNSPLHF
DNA: TGTGCCAGCAGCTCGGGCCAGGGAACTAATTCACCCCTCCACTTT

J: TRBJ2-5
V: TRBV18
D: TRBD2
size: -
CDR3: CASSPSSDSGGKETQYF
DNA: TGTGCCAGCTCACCTTCCTCGGATAGCGGGGGTAAAGAGACCCAGTACTTC

J: TRBJ2-5
V: TRBV11-2
D: -
size: -
CDR3: CASSFNSYQETQYF
DNA: TGTGCCAGCAGCTTCAACAGCTACCAAGAGACCCAGTACTTC

J: TRBJ1-2
V: TRBV4-1
D: TRBD1
size: -
CDR3: CASSQGDRGGGYTF
DNA: TGCGCCAGCAGCCAAGGAGACAGGGGAGGTGGCTACACCTTC

J: TRBJ1-2
V: TRBV5-4
D: TRBD1
size: few
CDR3: CASSSPGQGGNHGYTF
DNA: TGTGCCAGCAGCTCCCCAGGACAGGGCGGGAACCATGGCTACACCTTC

J: TRBJ2-1
V: TRBV5-1
D: TRBD1
size: -
CDR3: CASSELQGGEQFF
DNA: TGCGCCAGCAGCGAGTTACAGGGGGGCGAGCAGTTCTTC

J: TRBJ2-3
V: TRBV30
D: TRBD2
size: -
CDR3: CAWSVGAGGLKSTDTQYF
DNA: TGTGCCTGGAGTGTAGGAGCGGGGGGCCTCAAAAGCACAGATACGCAGTATTTT

J: TRBJ1-6
V: TRBV19
D: TRBD1
size: -
CDR3: CASSLRQGNSPLHF
DNA: TGTGCCAGTAGTCTCCGACAGGGTAATTCACCCCTCCACTTT

J: TRBJ1-2
V: TRBV6-5
D: -
size: -
CDR3: CASKSPRGLYGYTF
DNA: TGTGCCAGCAAAAGCCCCAGAGGTCTCTATGGCTACACCTTC

J: TRBJ2-5
V: TRBV11-2
D: -
size: -
CDR3: CASSLWTGETQYF
DNA: TGTGCCAGCAGCTTATGGACGGGAGAAACCCAGTACTTC

J: TRBJ1-1
V: TRBV19
D: TRBD1
size: few
CDR3: CASRGTGAVAFF
DNA: TGTGCCAGTAGAGGAACAGGGGCTGTAGCTTTCTTT

J: TRBJ2-7
V: TRBV19
D: TRBD1
size: -
CDR3: CASSIGTGLGYEQYF
DNA: TGTGCCAGTAGTATAGGGACAGGCCTGGGCTACGAGCAGTACTTC

J: TRBJ1-3
V: TRBV7-3
D: -
size: -
CDR3: CASSLYTGFSYSGNTIYF
DNA: TGTGCCAGCAGCTTATATACAGGGTTCTCATACTCTGGAAACACCATATATTTT

J: TRBJ2-1
V: TRBV10-2
D: -
size: -
CDR3: CASSESGGPYNEQFF
DNA: TGCGCCAGCAGTGAGTCGGGGGGGCCCTACAATGAGCAGTTCTTC

J: TRBJ2-2
V: TRBV10-3
D: TRBD2
size: few
CDR3: CATTGTSGAGELFF
DNA: TGTGCCACAACCGGGACTAGCGGGGCCGGGGAGCTGTTTTTT

J: TRBJ1-4
V: TRBV2
D: TRBD1
size: -
CDR3: CASSVDREADTNEKLFF
DNA: TGTGCCAGCAGTGTTGACAGGGAAGCTGATACAAATGAAAAACTGTTTTTT

J: TRBJ2-3
V: TRBV2
D: -
size: -
CDR3: CASIYSSGTDTQYF
DNA: TGTGCCAGCATTTATTCGAGTGGCACAGATACGCAGTATTTT

J: TRBJ2-2
V: TRBV5-1
D: TRBD2
size: few
CDR3: CASSLTTSGGNTGELFF
DNA: TGCGCCAGCAGCCTTACGACTAGCGGGGGAAACACCGGGGAGCTGTTTTTT

J: TRBJ2-3
V: TRBV6-5
D: TRBD2
size: -
CDR3: CASSPLAGHTDTQYF
DNA: TGTGCCAGCAGTCCACTAGCGGGGCACACAGATACGCAGTATTTT

J: TRBJ1-1
V: TRBV19
D: TRBD1
size: -
CDR3: CASSIFGQGAEAFF
DNA: TGTGCCAGTAGTATCTTCGGACAGGGGGCTGAAGCTTTCTTT

J: TRBJ1-2
V: TRBV5-1
D: -
size: -
CDR3: CASSLAEQVSGNYGYTF
DNA: TGCGCCAGCAGCTTGGCTGAACAGGTATCCGGGAACTATGGCTACACCTTC

J: TRBJ2-1
V: TRBV3-1/TRBV3-2
D: -
size: -
CDR3: CASSPDRQAEQFF
DNA: TGTGCCAGCAGCCCCGACCGACAGGCTGAGCAGTTCTTC

J: TRBJ1-1
V: TRBV7-9
D: -
size: -
CDR3: CASSSRTKSLRGTEAFF
DNA: TGTGCCAGCAGCTCTCGGACAAAATCTCTTAGGGGTACTGAAGCTTTCTTT

J: TRBJ1-5
V: TRBV28
D: -
size: once
CDR3: CAGSQVFNQPQHF
DNA: TGTGCCGGATCACAGGTGTTCAATCAGCCCCAGCATTTT

J: TRBJ2-2
V: TRBV3-1/TRBV3-2
D: TRBD2
size: -
CDR3: CASSQVFSGGASTGELFF
DNA: TGTGCCAGCAGCCAAGTCTTTAGCGGGGGGGCCAGCACCGGGGAGCTGTTTTTT

J: TRBJ2-3
V: TRBV9
D: -
size: once
CDR3: CASSVATGGRFRQDTQYF
DNA: TGTGCCAGCAGCGTAGCTACGGGGGGCCGATTCAGGCAAGATACGCAGTATTTT